This T cell receptor (beta chain) was recovered during a study of blood T cell repertoires in COVID-19 (dated by TCRdb to 2018 to 2021). At the level of the whole study: Collaborator samples came from the United States, Italy and Spain and covered acute and convalescent phases of COVID-19. Where available, HLA class I and class II types were taken from metadata supplied by the sample provider and were not determined by assay-based typing. The repertoires were made available in a free public database intended to serve as a resource for research on the immune response to SARS-CoV-2. Deeply sampled blood TCRbeta repertoires from subjects exposed to, actively infected with, or recovered from COVID-19 were included in the dataset. The material from the prospective study consisted of cDNA or gDNA derived from T cells, B-cell-depleted T cells, or PBMCs. Sample metadata almost always included a de-identified subject ID, COVID-19 status, age in years and sex. Samples came from the ongoing ImmuneRACE study (first 160 participants) plus 1,254 subjects from 6 global collaborators. Overall study outcomes, separate from this receptor: Clinical and demographic metadata were provided uncurated, with the amount varying by source and participant.

CDR1 and CDR2 were assigned from the germline V gene as MGHRA and YSYEKL. For this chain, trimming is 2 bases at the V end and 10 bases at the J end, and the number of junction bases without a gene match is 5. The CDR3 runs 14 residues from the cysteine to the phenylalanine. Solely the CDR3 DNA is kept, with 42 bases framed from the first base. TCRbeta CDR3 regions were amplified from genomic DNA by means of the immunoSEQ Assay, a bias-controlled multiplex PCR. The authors' analysis ran thus. The number of nucleated cells in each sample was estimated by amplification of reference gene primers within the assay. To quantify the absolute abundance of each unique TCRbeta CDR3 rearrangement, sequence reads were collapsed and filtered. Productive Simpson clonality was computed per sample as the square root of Simpson's diversity index over productive rearrangements. What TCRdb holds here is the immuneACCESS table cut down to in-frame rearrangements. Part of the clones is not present; checked against another copy, under half of the missing clones reflect an unresolved V gene, and the others are unexplained. V and J calls and clone size come straight from that table; D and trimming were deduced from the DNA. The sample yields 250,000 to 300,000 clones; 89% were counted once. The leading ten clones occupy 1.9% of the sample.

Concerning this clone: This receptor's antigen is unknown. It has no much larger one-base neighbor in the sample; base qualities were not kept.

In the prospective study, participants were 18 to 89 years old, resided in approximately 25 geographic areas of the United States, and were enrolled through a virtual design. In the prospective study, participants were assigned to cohorts based on the clinical history participants reported in a screening survey and a study questionnaire. Recovered participants in ImmuneRACE Cohort 3 were defined as having two consecutive negative NP/OP PCR tests, clearance from a healthcare professional, or resolution of symptoms. In the prospective study, mobile phlebotomists collected whole blood, serum and a nasopharyngeal or oropharyngeal swab from each participant. Participants in the prospective study had the option to provide additional blood draws and questionnaires over an approximately 2-month period. Before DNA extraction, blood samples from the prospective study were shipped at room temperature or frozen.

In this chain, TRBV4-1 is recombined with TRBJ1-6, and TRBD1 matches 7 of the central bases. Sample: PBMCs or T cells enriched from blood (not recorded which). The TCR comes from a woman in her fifties or sixties who had recovered from COVID-19. The CDR3: CASSQKRDRSPLHF. In nucleotide form, the sequence is TGCGCCAGCAGCCAAAAAAGGGACAGATCACCCCTCCACTTT.